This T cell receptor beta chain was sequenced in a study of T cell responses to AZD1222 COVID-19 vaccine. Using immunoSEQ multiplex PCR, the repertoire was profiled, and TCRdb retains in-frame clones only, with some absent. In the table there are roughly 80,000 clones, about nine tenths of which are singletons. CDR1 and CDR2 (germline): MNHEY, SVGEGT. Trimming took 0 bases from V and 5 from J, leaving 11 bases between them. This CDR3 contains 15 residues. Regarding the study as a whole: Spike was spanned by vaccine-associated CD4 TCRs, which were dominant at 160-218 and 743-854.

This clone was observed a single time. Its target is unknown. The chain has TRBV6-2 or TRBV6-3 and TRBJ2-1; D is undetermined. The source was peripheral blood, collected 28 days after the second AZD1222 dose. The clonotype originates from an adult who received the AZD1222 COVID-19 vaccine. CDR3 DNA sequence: TGTGCCAGCAGTTACTCTAGCCCCCCCCACAATGAGCAGTTCTTC. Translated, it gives CASSYSSPPHNEQFF.